Presented here are 29 T cell receptor beta chains from one specimen sequenced in a study of T-cell reconstitution after alpha-beta-depleted transplantation in children. Unique molecular identifiers were incorporated during preparation of the TCRbeta library. TCRdb re-analysed the PCR reads in MiXCR, keeping a single row per CDR3 protein. The table has roughly 220,000 distinct CDR3 sequences, approximately 8.4% seen once. The source material was PBMCs, mostly from graft donor cells, sampled 360 days after TCRalphabeta/CD19-depleted stem cell transplant. Source of these receptors: a male patient between 2 and 10 years old who had a stem cell transplant for acute myeloid leukemia, so the T cells may come from the graft donor.

This clonotype appeared many times. V and J are TRBV12-3 or TRBV12-4 and TRBJ1-1; 9 nucleotides match TRBD1. The CDR3 has 17 residues. The V gene end was trimmed by 2 bases and the J gene end by 5 bases; junction bases not matched to a gene: 12. CDR3 amino acids: CASSLLSGTGFLTEAFF. The CDR3 DNA reads TGTGCCAGCAGTTTACTTTCCGGGACAGGGTTTTTGACTGAAGCTTTCTTT.

This clonotype was seen repeatedly, ten times or more. The chain couples TRBV6-5 to TRBJ2-1; no firm D call. The CDR3 is made up of 12 amino acids. The germline V gene encodes CDR1 MNHEY and CDR2 SVGAGI. The V gene lost 7 bases and the J gene lost 6 bases, with 10 bases spanning the gap. The CDR3 sequence is CASNLPSNEQFF. As DNA, the CDR3 is TGTGCCAGCAATCTGCCTAGCAATGAGCAGTTCTTC.

The chain links TRBV2 to TRBJ2-2, with 12 bases that match TRBD2. This CDR3 has 16 residues. V dropped 4 bases and J dropped 3; count of bases not matched to a gene: 3. CDR1 and CDR2 from the germline V gene are SNHLY and FYNNEI. CDR3 protein: CASSASGGAHTGELFF. CDR3 nucleotide sequence: TGTGCCAGCAGTGCTAGCGGGGGGGCTCACACCGGGGAGCTGTTTTTT.

This clonotype was seen a handful of times. The chain uses TRBV11-3 and TRBJ1-1, with D possibly matching TRBD1 (6 bases). Germline V gives CDR1 SGHNT, CDR2 YENEEA. Deletions cut 4 bases from V and 2 bases from J, with 11 bases between. The CDR3 has 14 residues. For the CDR3, the DNA is TGTGCCAGCAGCTCCGGGGGCTCCAACACTGAAGCTTTCTTT. Translating gives CASSSGGSNTEAFF.

Ten or more counts support this clonotype. The chain employs TRBV12-3 or TRBV12-4 and TRBJ1-2, with TRBD1 as a possible D gene (5 bases). Trimming pared 3 bases from V and 4 bases from J, leaving 6 bases between. This CDR3 is 12 amino acids long. The CDR3 DNA is TGTGCCAGCAGTTTTGGGGGCTATGGCTACACCTTC. It translates to CASSFGGYGYTF.

This clonotype was observed at least ten times. The rearrangement uses TRBV7-2 and TRBJ2-7, with 7 bases that match TRBD2. CDR1 and CDR2 from the germline V gene are SGHTA and FQGNSA. V lost 5 bases, J lost 4 bases, and 14 bases stayed unmatched. The CDR3 runs 16 residues. Written as DNA, the CDR3 is TGTGCCAGCAGCAAATGGGGGGAGGGGAGTTGTTACGAGCAGTACGTC. Amino acid sequence: CASSKWGEGSCYEQYV.

This clonotype was seen only a few times. The V and J genes are TRBV28 and TRBJ1-2; tentative D call: TRBD1 (5 bases). Germline V gene lookup returns CDR1 MDHEN and CDR2 SYDVKM. V lost 4 bases to trimming and J lost 4 bases, with 10 bases between them. This CDR3 is built from 13 residues. Here the CDR3 DNA reads TGTGCCAGCAGTTCCCGGGACCCCTATGGCTACACCTTC. Its translation: CASSSRDPYGYTF.

This clonotype has ten or more counts. The chain couples TRBV4-2 to TRBJ2-3; TRBD1 is a possible D gene (6 bases). The CDR3 spans 16 residues. Germline V gives CDR1 LGHNA, CDR2 YNFKEQ. V lost 0 bases and J lost 1, with 11 bases in between. The CDR3 spells CASSQEAGDGTDTQYF. Written as DNA, the CDR3 is TGTGCCAGCAGCCAAGAAGCAGGGGACGGCACAGATACGCAGTATTTT.

This clonotype was counted many times. The chain is built from TRBV12-3 or TRBV12-4 and TRBJ1-1, with D maybe TRBD1 (5 bases). CDR3 size: 11 residues. Trimming stripped 8 bases from V and 10 bases from J, with 14 bases between. The CDR3 bases are TGTGCCAGCGCCAGGGTCTCTGGAGCTTTCTTT. Its translation is CASARVSGAFF.

This chain joins TRBV20-1 and TRBJ2-3; D might be TRBD1 or TRBD2, each matching 7 bases. CDR1 and CDR2 from the germline V gene are DFQATT and SNEGSKA (reference sequence). V lost 5 bases and J lost 0, with 15 bases in between. This CDR3 comprises 15 residues. CDR3 region: CSAGGAGGSTDTQYF. CDR3 coding DNA: TGCAGTGCTGGGGGGGCAGGGGGGAGCACAGATACGCAGTATTTT.

The sample holds a few counts of this clonotype. J is TRBJ2-2 and V is TRBV6-1; D may correspond to TRBD1 or TRBD2 (5 bases each). V was clipped by 6 bases and J by 0 bases, with 11 bases between them. Germline values: CDR1 MNHNS, CDR2 SASEGT. The CDR3 extends over 15 amino acids. The CDR3 here is CASSPGPSNTGELFF. The CDR3 nucleotides are TGTGCCAGCAGCCCGGGACCCTCGAACACCGGGGAGCTGTTTTTT.

This clonotype was counted only a few times. The rearrangement links TRBV7-9 to TRBJ1-1; the D is unclear. The CDR3 loop spans 15 amino acids. From germline, CDR1 is SEHNR and CDR2 FQNEAQ (reference sequence). The ends were cut back, 3 bases at V and 1 base at J, with 12 bases in the middle. CDR3 protein: CASSLVRPSNTEAFF. DNA of the CDR3: TGTGCCAGCAGCTTGGTCCGACCATCGAACACTGAAGCTTTCTTT.

The chain recombines TRBV20-1 with TRBJ2-5, with D unresolved. The CDR3 has 11 residues. Germline-derived CDR1 and CDR2 are DFQATT and SNEGSKA (reference sequence). Trimming took 6 bases from V and 4 from J, leaving 9 bases between them. The CDR3 sequence: CSATPSETQYF. CDR3 DNA: TGCAGTGCAACCCCATCAGAGACCCAGTACTTC.

Many counts were recorded for this clonotype. The chain combines TRBV29-1 with TRBJ1-4; D is unresolved. CDR1 is SQVTM, CDR2 ANQGSEA, per germline. V lost 4 bases and J 7 bases, leaving 10 bases between the germline ends. CDR3 size: 12 residues. DNA for the CDR3: TGCAGCGTTGCACTCGGGTCTGAAAAACTGTTTTTT. Translation gives CSVALGSEKLFF.

This clonotype has a handful of counts. The chain carries TRBV12-3 or TRBV12-4 and TRBJ1-3, with D possibly TRBD1 on 5 matching bases. The CDR3 covers 15 residues. Trimming removed 7 bases at V and 1 base at J, with 14 bases between. CDR3 protein: CASTKTAISGNTIYF. The CDR3 DNA is TGTGCCAGCACTAAGACAGCCATTTCTGGAAACACCATATATTTT.

V usage is TRBV6-5 and J usage is TRBJ2-1; unclear D gene. V lost 2 bases and J 0 bases, leaving 8 bases between the germline ends. Germline V lookup: CDR1 MNHEY, CDR2 SVGAGI. The length of the CDR3 is 15 residues. Here the CDR3 reads CASSYASYSYNEQFF. In nucleotides, the CDR3 is TGTGCCAGCAGTTACGCGTCTTACTCCTACAATGAGCAGTTCTTC.

This clonotype was counted at least ten times. This chain joins TRBV9 and TRBJ2-2, with 9 bases aligning to TRBD1. The CDR3 spans 15 residues. V gave up 4 bases and J gave up 4 bases; unmatched junction bases: 5. Germline values: CDR1 SGDLS, CDR2 YYNGEE. In nucleotides, the CDR3 is TGTGCCAGCAGCCCCGGACAGGGGCGCACCGGGGAGCTGTTTTTT. This codes for CASSPGQGRTGELFF.

This clonotype has at least ten counts. The genes are TRBV5-1 and TRBJ1-1; maybe TRBD1 (5 bases). The germline V gene encodes CDR1 SGHRS and CDR2 YFSETQ. V was shortened by 2 bases and J by 11 bases, with 19 bases between the two germline ends. The CDR3 totals 14 residues. The CDR3 DNA follows: TGCGCCAGCAGCTTACCCGGGACGCTGATGAGGGCTTTCTTT. Encoded protein: CASSLPGTLMRAFF.

This clonotype was seen only a few times. The rearrangement uses TRBV3-1 and TRBJ2-5; no firm D call. CDR1 and CDR2 (germline): LGHDT, YNNKEL (reference sequence). V lost 10 bases to trimming and J lost 1 base, with 16 bases between them. The CDR3 runs to 14 residues. The CDR3 sequence is CATHDRAAQETQYF. The CDR3 nucleotides are TGTGCCACCCATGATCGGGCAGCCCAAGAGACCCAGTACTTC.

This clonotype was seen a few times. The CDR3 DNA reads TGTGCCAGCAGTTCCCTAGCGGGGGGGCCAACAGATACGCAGTATTTT. This codes for CASSSLAGGPTDTQYF. This sequence joins TRBV25-1 and TRBJ2-3; 12 nucleotides match TRBD2. CDR3 length equals 16 residues. V shed 5 bases and J 3 bases; nucleotides not matched to a gene: 6. Germline-derived CDR1 and CDR2 are MGHDK and SYGVNS.

This sequence joins TRBV19 and TRBJ2-7; no firm D call. CDR1 LNHDA and CDR2 SQIVND come from the germline V gene (reference sequence). The CDR3 loop spans 15 amino acids. Trimming left V 7 bases short and J 0 bases short, with 16 bases between. CDR3 sequence: CASTPGPNPSYEQYF. Here the CDR3 DNA reads TGTGCCAGTACCCCCGGGCCGAACCCCTCCTACGAGCAGTACTTC.

This clonotype was observed at least ten times. The gene calls are TRBV29-1 and TRBJ2-3; D is unclear. Trimming cost V 3 bases and J 0 bases, with 4 bases left between them. Germline CDR1 and CDR2: SQVTM and ANQGSEA. The CDR3 is 12 residues long. The CDR3 DNA sequence: TGCAGCGTTGACCAAAGCACAGATACGCAGTATTTT. It encodes CSVDQSTDTQYF.

CDR3 residues: CASGPNLGELFF. CDR3 DNA sequence: TGTGCCAGCGGACCTAACCTGGGGGAGCTGTTTTTT. The V call is TRBV7-9, the J call TRBJ2-2; D remains ambiguous. The CDR3 contains 12 residues. Germline V gene data show CDR1 as SEHNR and CDR2 as FQNEAQ (reference sequence). V dropped 8 bases and J dropped 8 bases, with 12 bases sitting between them.

V is TRBV18 and J is TRBJ2-5; TRBD1 matches at 8 bases. Germline V gives CDR1 KGHSH, CDR2 LQKENI. This CDR3 is 14 amino acids long. J gave up 4 bases and V 0 bases, and 1 base lay outside the gene matches. The CDR3 bases are TGTGCCAGCTCACCACCGGGACAGGTAGAGACCCAGTACTTC. Translated: CASSPPGQVETQYF.

This clonotype was counted ten times or more. The chain couples TRBV5-4 to TRBJ2-5, with D perhaps TRBD1 (6 bases). The CDR3 runs 13 residues. The V gene lost 2 bases and the J gene lost 5 bases, with 10 bases spanning the gap. The germline gives CDR1 SGHNT, CDR2 YYREEE (reference sequence). CDR3 region: CASSFQGKETQYF. The CDR3 nucleotides read TGTGCCAGCAGCTTCCAGGGGAAGGAGACCCAGTACTTC.

Ten or more counts support this clonotype. This CDR3 is CASSQPQGAGELFF. The CDR3 nucleotides are TGTGCCAGCAGCCAACCACAGGGTGCCGGGGAGCTGTTTTTT. The V and J genes are TRBV7-9 and TRBJ2-2, with D possibly TRBD1 on 6 matching bases. This CDR3 has 14 amino acids. The V gene lost 5 bases and the J gene lost 6 bases, with 13 bases spanning the gap. Germline lookup yields CDR1 SEHNR and CDR2 FQNEAQ (reference sequence).

The table lists this clonotype with many counts. The rearrangement uses TRBV20-1 and TRBJ1-4; D might be TRBD1 (5 bases). This CDR3 has 13 amino acids. The germline CDR1 and CDR2 sequences are DFQATT and SNEGSKA (reference sequence). V lost 6 bases and J 7 bases, leaving 15 bases between the germline ends. CDR3 nucleotides: TGCAGTGCCCAGGCCCAGGGCGTTGAAAAACTGTTTTTT. This codes for CSAQAQGVEKLFF.

This clonotype was recorded at least ten times. The rearrangement joins TRBV10-3 to TRBJ2-1; 10 bases map to TRBD2. CDR3 length equals 17 residues. Germline V lookup: CDR1 ENHRY, CDR2 SYGVKD. V was pared by 2 bases and J by 3 bases, with 7 bases of the junction left unmatched. The CDR3 loop reads CAISEGQGLANYNEQFF. CDR3 DNA sequence: TGTGCCATCAGTGAGGGCCAGGGACTAGCGAACTACAATGAGCAGTTCTTC.

V is TRBV12-3 or TRBV12-4 and J is TRBJ1-1, with TRBD1 matching 9 bases. Losses at the gene ends were 5 bases for V and 6 bases for J; bases not matched to a gene: 10. The CDR3 is 15 amino acids. CDR3 bases: TGTGCCAGCAGTACCGGACAGGGGCACCCTCCTGAAGCTTTCTTT. Amino acids: CASSTGQGHPPEAFF.